A selection of T cell receptor beta chains follows, all from one sample in a study of spatial heterogeneity in lung cancer. TCRdb itself ran the 5' RACE reads through MiXCR, one entry per CDR3 protein. The sample yields approximately 66,000 distinct CDR3 sequences, approximately 6.3% seen once. Sequencing used PBMCs, obtained at surgery. These receptors originate from a female donor with early-stage non-small cell lung cancer. The CDR3 runs from the conserved cysteine through the conserved F or W. The order of the fields is D gene, J gene, clone size, V gene, CDR3 protein, CDR3 DNA. The D gene is left open where the match is weak. The listing skips clone size in some rows; elsewhere it reads once, few, many or a size class.

D: TRBD1
J: TRBJ1-1
size: many
V: TRBV29-1
CDR3: CSVQGGNTEAFF
DNA: TGCAGCGTGCAGGGGGGGAACACTGAAGCTTTCTTT

D: NA
J: TRBJ2-7
size: NA
V: TRBV3-1
CDR3: CASSPRAVEGEQYF
DNA: TGTGCCAGTAGCCCGAGGGCAGTTGAGGGAGAGCAGTACTTC

D: TRBD1
J: TRBJ1-6
size: many
V: TRBV5-6
CDR3: CASSPETGGVSPLHF
DNA: TGTGCCAGCAGCCCGGAGACAGGGGGCGTATCACCCCTCCACTTT

D: NA
J: TRBJ1-1
size: many
V: TRBV2
CDR3: CASSEGRATEAFF
DNA: TGTGCCAGCAGTGAAGGCAGGGCGACTGAAGCTTTCTTT

D: NA
J: TRBJ2-3
size: many
V: TRBV6-5
CDR3: CASSKGAWDTDTQYF
DNA: TGTGCCAGCAGTAAGGGAGCGTGGGATACAGATACGCAGTATTTT

D: NA
J: TRBJ1-3
size: many
V: TRBV20-1
CDR3: CSAPGERGNTIYF
DNA: TGCAGTGCGCCCGGGGAGAGAGGAAACACCATATATTTT

D: NA
J: TRBJ1-2
size: many
V: TRBV7-2
CDR3: CASSLASGAYGYTF
DNA: TGTGCCAGCAGCTTAGCATCAGGGGCCTATGGCTACACCTTC

D: NA
J: TRBJ1-5
size: NA
V: TRBV7-6
CDR3: CASSLNSSNQPQHF
DNA: TGTGCCAGCAGCCTTAACAGTAGCAATCAGCCCCAGCATTTT

D: TRBD1
J: TRBJ1-2
size: many
V: TRBV20-1
CDR3: CSAPGTGGPSNYGYTF
DNA: TGCAGTGCTCCCGGGACAGGGGGCCCGTCTAACTATGGCTACACCTTC

D: NA
J: TRBJ2-3
size: many
V: TRBV9
CDR3: CASSVVGHNTDTQYF
DNA: TGTGCCAGCAGCGTAGTGGGACACAACACAGATACGCAGTATTTT

D: TRBD2
J: TRBJ2-1
size: NA
V: TRBV14
CDR3: CASSEVWTSAMRVYNEQFF
DNA: TGTGCCAGCAGCGAAGTTTGGACTAGCGCGATGCGGGTTTACAATGAGCAGTTCTTC

D: NA
J: TRBJ2-2
size: many
V: TRBV29-1
CDR3: CSVFGGTSTGELFF
DNA: TGCAGCGTTTTCGGGGGGACATCCACCGGGGAGCTGTTTTTT

D: NA
J: TRBJ1-4
size: many
V: TRBV27
CDR3: CASSLWGNEKLFF
DNA: TGTGCCAGCAGTTTATGGGGTAATGAAAAACTGTTTTTT

D: NA
J: TRBJ2-3
size: many
V: TRBV9
CDR3: CASSVVQRDTQYF
DNA: TGTGCCAGCAGCGTAGTCCAGCGGGATACGCAGTATTTT

D: NA
J: TRBJ1-1
size: medium-sized
V: TRBV10-2
CDR3: CASSDWGGTEAFF
DNA: TGCGCCAGCAGTGATTGGGGTGGAACTGAAGCTTTCTTT

D: NA
J: TRBJ2-5
size: many
V: TRBV29-1
CDR3: CSVEPGTETQYF
DNA: TGCAGCGTTGAACCGGGGACAGAGACCCAGTACTTC

D: TRBD1
J: TRBJ1-2
size: many
V: TRBV12-3/TRBV12-4
CDR3: CASSLLTGDGYTF
DNA: TGTGCCAGCAGTTTGCTTACAGGGGACGGCTACACCTTC

D: NA
J: TRBJ2-7
size: many
V: TRBV28
CDR3: CASSLFPNYEQYF
DNA: TGTGCCAGCAGTTTGTTCCCCAACTACGAGCAGTACTTC

D: NA
J: TRBJ2-7
size: many
V: TRBV28
CDR3: CASGLGRSYEQYF
DNA: TGTGCCAGCGGCCTCGGCCGCTCCTACGAGCAGTACTTC

D: NA
J: TRBJ1-2
size: few
V: TRBV28
CDR3: CASSLRAGVRGYTF
DNA: TGTGCCAGCAGTTTGAGGGCAGGGGTGCGGGGCTACACCTTC

D: TRBD1
J: TRBJ1-2
size: NA
V: TRBV19
CDR3: CASNPDRDGYGYTF
DNA: TGTGCCAGTAACCCGGACAGGGATGGCTATGGCTACACCTTC